The 30 T cell receptor beta chains below all came from one sample that was sequenced in a study of T cell responses to AZD1222 COVID-19 vaccine. Using immunoSEQ multiplex PCR, the repertoire was profiled, and TCRdb retains in-frame clones only, with some absent. There are approximately 130,000 clones in the sample; approximately 85% occur only once, and 5% to 7% lies in the top ten. The sample in question was peripheral blood, obtained 28 days after the second AZD1222 dose. These TCRs come from an adult who received the AZD1222 COVID-19 vaccine.

This chain connects TRBV5-1 to TRBJ1-2, with TRBD1 matching over 12 bases. The CDR3 is made up of 16 amino acids. The ends lost 3 bases at V and 4 bases at J; junction bases unmatched: 7. Germline CDR1 and CDR2: SGHRS and YFSETQ. DNA for the CDR3: TGCGCCAGCAGCTCCTCCGGGACAGGGGGCACCTATGGCTACACCTTC. Translating it yields CASSSSGTGGTYGYTF.

V is TRBV30 and J is TRBJ1-6; D is uncertain. V was clipped by 5 bases and J by 8 bases, with 10 bases between them. Germline lookup yields CDR1 GTSNPN and CDR2 SVGIG (reference sequence). There are 12 residues in the CDR3. CDR3 amino acids: CAWDDGDSPLHF. The CDR3 DNA follows: TGTGCCTGGGATGACGGGGATTCACCCCTCCACTTT.

The V and J genes are TRBV5-4 and TRBJ1-1, with no clear D. Germline-derived CDR1 and CDR2 are SGHNT and YYREEE (reference sequence). V was trimmed by 2 bases and J by 2 bases, leaving 7 bases between them. CDR3 length equals 13 residues. CDR3 coding DNA: TGTGCCAGCAGCTTTCAAATAAACACTGAAGCTTTCTTT. It codes for CASSFQINTEAFF.

A single count supports this clone. J is TRBJ2-7 and V is TRBV15; D perhaps matches TRBD2 (5 bases). This CDR3 is built from 15 residues. The germline V gene has CDR1 LNHNV and CDR2 YYDKDF (reference sequence). The V gene lost 0 bases and the J gene lost 3 bases, with 12 bases spanning the gap. The CDR3: CATSRDRGMVYEQYF. The CDR3 DNA sequence: TGTGCCACCAGCAGAGACCGGGGTATGGTCTACGAGCAGTACTTC.

By frequency in the sample, this clone is medium-sized. The rearrangement joins TRBV6-2 or TRBV6-3 to TRBJ1-5; 8 bases are a match to TRBD1. J gave up 2 bases and V 0 bases, and 3 bases lay outside the gene matches. This CDR3 has 16 amino acids. Germline assignment: CDR1 MNHEY and CDR2 SVGEGT. In DNA, the CDR3 is TGTGCCAGCAGTTACTCGGACAGGGACGGCAATCAGCCCCAGCATTTT. It translates to CASSYSDRDGNQPQHF.

CDR3 amino acids: CASSVALGQGFDEQFF. For the CDR3, the DNA is TGTGCCAGCAGCGTAGCTCTGGGACAGGGTTTCGATGAGCAGTTCTTC. V and J are TRBV9 and TRBJ2-1, with 9 positions matching TRBD1. V lost 0 bases, J lost 8 bases, and 9 bases stayed unmatched. The CDR3 is made up of 16 amino acids. Germline V gives CDR1 SGDLS, CDR2 YYNGEE.

The chain carries TRBV7-9 and TRBJ2-5; TRBD2 matches at 8 bases. V shed 11 bases and J 1 base; nucleotides not matched to a gene: 9. The CDR3 runs 14 residues. Germline loops: CDR1 SEHNR, CDR2 FQNEAQ (reference sequence). CDR3 loop: CAGAVAGLQETQYF. The CDR3 DNA reads as TGTGCCGGAGCGGTAGCGGGACTCCAAGAGACCCAGTACTTC.

CDR3 sequence: CASSFNSGANVLTF. The CDR3 region has the DNA TGTGCCAGCAGCTTTAACTCTGGGGCCAACGTCCTGACTTTC. The chain combines TRBV5-6 with TRBJ2-6, with D uncertain. CDR3 length: 14 residues. Trimming left V 2 bases short and J 0 bases short, with 3 bases between. Germline-derived CDR1 and CDR2 are SGHDT and YYEEEE.

The gene calls are TRBV29-1 and TRBJ2-5; D perhaps matches TRBD1 (6 bases). Germline V gene lookup returns CDR1 SQVTM and CDR2 ANQGSEA. The CDR3 extends over 14 amino acids. Trimming stripped 7 bases from V and 4 bases from J, with 19 bases between. The DNA of the CDR3 is TGCAGCGCCCCCGGGACATTAGGCGCAGAGACCCAGTACTTC. Protein: CSAPGTLGAETQYF.

This clone came up once. The chain couples TRBV9 to TRBJ2-1; the D gene is possibly TRBD2 (6 bases). The germline V gene encodes CDR1 SGDLS and CDR2 YYNGEE. The CDR3 length is 14 residues. The V end was cut by 6 bases, the J end by 2 bases, with 12 bases between. The CDR3 spells CASTPLATYNEQFF. In DNA, the CDR3 is TGTGCCAGCACCCCACTAGCAACCTACAATGAGCAGTTCTTC.

The CDR3 is CASTVLGNNSPLHF. CDR3 in DNA: TGTGCCAGCACGGTTTTGGGGAATAATTCACCCCTCCACTTT. The chain uses TRBV28 and TRBJ1-6; D ambiguous. CDR1 and CDR2 (germline): MDHEN, SYDVKM. Trimming shortened V by 7 bases and J by 5 bases, and 12 bases separated the two germline ends. This CDR3 is 14 amino acids long. Supplemented by reference TRBV28 and TRBJ1-6, the full variable domain reads DVKVTQSSRYLVKRTGEKVFLECVQDMDHENMFWYRQDPGLGLRLIYFSYDVKMKEKGDIPEGYSVSREKKERFSLILESASTNQTSMYLCASTVLGNNSPLHFGNGTRLTVT.

The J gene is TRBJ2-1, the V gene TRBV7-9; D is ambiguous. The germline V gene has CDR1 SEHNR and CDR2 FQNEAQ (reference sequence). Trimming removed 4 bases from V and 3 bases from J, with 7 bases in between. The CDR3 is 13 residues long. The CDR3 region has the DNA TGTGCCAGCAGCTCCGCACTCTACAATGAGCAGTTCTTC. Translating gives CASSSALYNEQFF.

The chain couples TRBV19 to TRBJ2-5; 11 bases line up with TRBD2. Germline trimming cut 3 bases from V and 3 bases from J; bases unmatched to any gene: 0. The CDR3 runs 14 residues. Germline CDR1 LNHDA, CDR2 SQIVND (reference sequence). CDR3 residues: CASSMTSGKETQYF. Written as DNA, the CDR3 is TGTGCCAGTAGTATGACTAGCGGGAAAGAGACCCAGTACTTC.

The chain has TRBV6-2 or TRBV6-3 and TRBJ1-1, with TRBD1 as a possible D gene (6 bases). V dropped 2 bases and J dropped 1 base, with 8 bases sitting between them. Germline CDR1 and CDR2: MNHEY and SVGEGT. This CDR3 spans 14 amino acids. CDR3 residues: CASSYGGPNTEAFF. Here the CDR3 DNA reads TGTGCCAGCAGTTACGGGGGCCCGAACACTGAAGCTTTCTTT.

This clone was recorded once. The rearrangement uses TRBV7-9 and TRBJ2-7; 9 nucleotides align to TRBD1. This CDR3 comprises 14 residues. Germline V gives CDR1 SEHNR, CDR2 FQNEAQ (reference sequence). The trim removed 5 bases at V and 3 bases at J, leaving 5 bases unmatched. The CDR3 loop is CASSQGQGFYEQYF. Here the CDR3 DNA reads TGTGCCAGCAGCCAGGGACAGGGATTCTACGAGCAGTACTTC. Using reference TRBV7-9 and TRBJ2-7 for the parts outside the CDR3, the full variable domain is DTGVSQNPRHKITKRGQNVTFRCDPISEHNRLYWYRQTLGQGPEFLTYFQNEAQLEKSRLLSDRFSAERPKGSFSTLEIQRTEQGDSAMYLCASSQGQGFYEQYFGPGTRLTVT.

V is TRBV19 and J is TRBJ2-1, with a possible D match to TRBD2 (6 bases). The CDR3 has 13 amino acids. Trimming pared 6 bases from V and 12 bases from J, leaving 18 bases between. The germline gives CDR1 LNHDA, CDR2 SQIVND (reference sequence). The CDR3 DNA follows: TGTGCCAGTAGACGGACTAATGGAGACGCGCAGTTCTTC. It encodes CASRRTNGDAQFF.

The chain couples TRBV11-2 to TRBJ2-1; 7 bases are shared with TRBD2. After removal of 5 bases from V and 5 bases from J, the junction contained 6 bases not matched to a gene. CDR3 length: 14 residues. From germline, CDR1 is SGHAT and CDR2 FQNNGV. The CDR3: CASSPRGVNNEQFF. The CDR3 nucleotides are TGTGCCAGCAGCCCACGGGGGGTAAACAATGAGCAGTTCTTC.

This rearrangement joins TRBV14 to TRBJ2-1, with unresolved D. The CDR3 runs to 15 residues. Germline V gene sequence: CDR1 SGHDN, CDR2 FVKESK. V gave up 0 bases and J gave up 8 bases, with 14 bases separating them. The CDR3 region has the DNA TGTGCCAGCAGCCAAGATGGGGTTTACTCCGATGAGCAGTTCTTC. Translation: CASSQDGVYSDEQFF.

V gene TRBV28 combines with J gene TRBJ2-5; D is uncertain. With 7 bases removed from V and 1 base from J, the gap between germline ends came to 4 bases. This CDR3 region has 11 residues. Germline lookup yields CDR1 MDHEN and CDR2 SYDVKM. The CDR3 loop is CASTAQETQYF. The CDR3 coding sequence is TGTGCCAGCACCGCCCAAGAGACCCAGTACTTC.

V usage is TRBV29-1 and J usage is TRBJ1-2; D gene ambiguous. The germline V and J ends were trimmed by 3 bases and 4 bases, with 9 bases remaining between them. The CDR3 runs 12 residues. CDR1 is SQVTM, CDR2 ANQGSEA, per germline. The CDR3, as DNA: TGCAGCGTTGATAAGAGGGCCTATGGCTACACCTTC. Protein product: CSVDKRAYGYTF.

The V and J genes are TRBV4-3 and TRBJ1-6; TRBD1 is a possible D gene (5 bases). The germline V and J ends were trimmed by 0 bases and 10 bases, with 16 bases remaining between them. Germline V gene lookup returns CDR1 LGHNA and CDR2 YSLEER. This CDR3 is 16 amino acids long. The CDR3 DNA follows: TGCGCCAGCAGCCAAGACGGGACTTCTCGAGGATCACCCCTCCACTTT. Its protein is CASSQDGTSRGSPLHF.

The rearrangement uses TRBV2 and TRBJ2-5; the D gene is possibly TRBD1 (6 bases). This CDR3 spans 12 amino acids. CDR1 and CDR2 from the germline V gene are SNHLY and FYNNEI. V lost 11 bases and J 5 bases, leaving 15 bases between the germline ends. The CDR3 DNA is TGTGCCGGATCAACAGGGATCGAGACCCAGTACTTC. As protein: CAGSTGIETQYF.

The chain recombines TRBV5-1 with TRBJ2-1; D is undetermined. V lost 4 bases and J lost 3, with 5 bases in between. The CDR3 has 12 residues. The germline gives CDR1 SGHRS, CDR2 YFSETQ. Written as DNA, the CDR3 is TGCGCCAGCAGCGCCGACTACAATGAGCAGTTCTTC. This encodes CASSADYNEQFF.

This chain uses TRBV7-9 with TRBJ1-6, with D possibly TRBD1 on 5 matching bases. Deletions cut 6 bases from V and 7 bases from J, with 16 bases between. Germline CDR1 and CDR2: SEHNR and FQNEAQ (reference sequence). The CDR3 has 15 residues. CDR3 amino acids: CASSARDPLNSPLHF. In DNA form, the CDR3 reads TGTGCCAGCAGTGCCCGGGACCCCTTGAATTCACCCCTCCACTTT.

This chain uses TRBV6-1 with TRBJ1-1; D unresolved. This CDR3 has 13 residues. Trimming left V 1 base short and J 4 bases short, with 7 bases between. CDR1 is MNHNS and CDR2 is SASEGT in the germline V gene. The DNA of the CDR3 is TGTGCCAGCAGTGAAGTGGGTGGCACTGAAGCTTTCTTT. Its protein product is CASSEVGGTEAFF.

The chain recombines TRBV5-6 with TRBJ1-4; no clear D. V was shortened by 1 base and J by 2 bases, with 9 bases between the two germline ends. The CDR3 consists of 15 residues. Germline loops: CDR1 SGHDT, CDR2 YYEEEE. This chain's CDR3 is CASSLTGPTNEKLFF. Here the CDR3 DNA reads TGTGCCAGCAGCTTGACCGGACCCACTAATGAAAAACTGTTTTTT.

V usage is TRBV12-3 or TRBV12-4 and J usage is TRBJ1-2; D is possibly TRBD1 (6 bases). V shed 8 bases and J shed 3 bases, with 13 bases lying between them. The length of the CDR3 is 13 residues. CDR3 region: CASQRGGDYGYTF. Here the CDR3 DNA reads TGTGCCAGCCAGAGGGGGGGTGACTATGGCTACACCTTC.

This chain joins TRBV6-5 and TRBJ1-3, with D hard to call. Germline CDR1 is MNHEY and CDR2 is SVGAGI. Trimming stripped 6 bases from V and 0 bases from J, with 9 bases between. CDR3 length: 14 residues. CDR3 residues: CASSLALSGNTIYF. DNA for the CDR3: TGTGCCAGCAGCCTCGCCCTCTCTGGAAACACCATATATTTT.

The chain uses TRBV4-2 and TRBJ2-5; D not certain. Trimming took off 0 bases at V and 6 bases at J, with 2 bases between the two ends. This CDR3 region has 11 residues. Germline V CDR1 and CDR2: LGHNA, YNFKEQ. CDR3 sequence: CASSQDKTQYF. CDR3 nucleotide sequence: TGTGCCAGCAGCCAAGATAAGACCCAGTACTTC.

The V and J genes are TRBV2 and TRBJ2-5, with D unresolved. Trimming took 7 bases from V and 0 from J, leaving 6 bases between them. The germline V gene has CDR1 SNHLY and CDR2 FYNNEI. The CDR3 runs to 12 residues. CDR3: CASTGNQETQYF. CDR3 coding DNA: TGTGCCAGCACTGGTAACCAAGAGACCCAGTACTTC.